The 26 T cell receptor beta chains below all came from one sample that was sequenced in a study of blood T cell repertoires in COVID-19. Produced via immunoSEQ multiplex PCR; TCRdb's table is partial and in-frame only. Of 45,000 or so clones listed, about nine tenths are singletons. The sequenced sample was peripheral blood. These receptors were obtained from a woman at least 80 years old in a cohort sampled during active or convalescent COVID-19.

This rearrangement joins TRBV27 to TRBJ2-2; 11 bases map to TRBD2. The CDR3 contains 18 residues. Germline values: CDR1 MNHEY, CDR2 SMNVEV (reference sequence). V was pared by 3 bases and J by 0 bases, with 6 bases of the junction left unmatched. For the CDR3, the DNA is TGTGCCAGCAGTTTGGAGGGACTAGCGGCCGCGAACACCGGGGAGCTGTTTTTT. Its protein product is CASSLEGLAAANTGELFF.

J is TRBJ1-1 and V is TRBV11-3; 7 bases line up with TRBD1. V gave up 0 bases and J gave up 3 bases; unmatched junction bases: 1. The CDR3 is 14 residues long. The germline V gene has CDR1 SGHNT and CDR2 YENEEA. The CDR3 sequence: CASSLEGGDTEAFF. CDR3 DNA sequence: TGTGCCAGCAGCTTAGAAGGGGGCGACACTGAAGCTTTCTTT.

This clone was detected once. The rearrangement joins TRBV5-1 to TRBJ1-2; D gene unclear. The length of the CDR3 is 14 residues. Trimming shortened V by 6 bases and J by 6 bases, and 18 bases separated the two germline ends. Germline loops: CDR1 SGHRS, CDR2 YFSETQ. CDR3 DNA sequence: TGCGCCAGCACCCCCTCGCCAGAACCCCATGGCTACACCTTC. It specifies CASTPSPEPHGYTF.

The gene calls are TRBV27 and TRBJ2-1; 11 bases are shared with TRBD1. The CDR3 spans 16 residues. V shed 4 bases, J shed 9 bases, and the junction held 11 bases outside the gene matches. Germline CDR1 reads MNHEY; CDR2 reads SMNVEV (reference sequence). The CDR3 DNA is TGTGCCAGCAGTTACTCCCCGGGACAGGGGGTCAGTGAGCAGTTCTTC. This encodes CASSYSPGQGVSEQFF.

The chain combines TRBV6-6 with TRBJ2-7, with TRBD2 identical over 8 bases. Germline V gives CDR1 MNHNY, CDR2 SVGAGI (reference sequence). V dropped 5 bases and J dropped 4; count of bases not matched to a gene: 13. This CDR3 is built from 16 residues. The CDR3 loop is CASSTWTSRSGYEQYF. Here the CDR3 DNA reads TGTGCCAGCAGTACCTGGACTAGCAGGAGTGGTTACGAGCAGTACTTC.

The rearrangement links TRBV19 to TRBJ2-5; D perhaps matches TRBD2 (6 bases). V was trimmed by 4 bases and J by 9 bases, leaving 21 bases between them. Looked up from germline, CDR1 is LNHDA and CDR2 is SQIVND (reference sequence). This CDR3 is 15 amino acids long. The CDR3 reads CASSTVGGTGWAQYF. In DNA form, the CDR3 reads TGTGCCAGTAGTACCGTTGGGGGGACCGGATGGGCCCAGTACTTC.

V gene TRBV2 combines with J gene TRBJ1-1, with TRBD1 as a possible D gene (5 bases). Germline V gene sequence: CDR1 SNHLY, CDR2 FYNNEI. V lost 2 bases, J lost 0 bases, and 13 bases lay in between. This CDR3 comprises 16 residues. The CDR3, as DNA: TGTGCCAGCAGTGAATCTTGGGGGGGAATGAACACTGAAGCTTTCTTT. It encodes CASSESWGGMNTEAFF.

The CDR3 region is CASSEGVFGSPLHF. In nucleotides, the CDR3 is TGTGCCAGCAGCGAGGGGGTATTTGGTTCACCCCTCCACTTT. The chain employs TRBV5-6 and TRBJ1-6; D might be TRBD1 (6 bases). The CDR3 contains 14 residues. Trimming removed 4 bases at V and 9 bases at J, with 14 bases between. CDR1 and CDR2 (germline): SGHDT, YYEEEE.

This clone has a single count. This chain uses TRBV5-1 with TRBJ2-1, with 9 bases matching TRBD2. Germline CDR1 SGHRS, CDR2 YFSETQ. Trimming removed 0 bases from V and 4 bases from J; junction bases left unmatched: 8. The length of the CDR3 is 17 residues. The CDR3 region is CASSLAVLAGDYNEQFF. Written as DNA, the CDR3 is TGCGCCAGCAGCTTGGCCGTGTTAGCGGGGGATTACAATGAGCAGTTCTTC.

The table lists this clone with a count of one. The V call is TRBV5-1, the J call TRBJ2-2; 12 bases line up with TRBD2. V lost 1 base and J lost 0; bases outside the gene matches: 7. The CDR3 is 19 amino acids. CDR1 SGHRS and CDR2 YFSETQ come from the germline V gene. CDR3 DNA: TGCGCCAGCAGCTTGAGACTAGCGGGAGATCCCCCGAACACCGGGGAGCTGTTTTTT. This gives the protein CASSLRLAGDPPNTGELFF.

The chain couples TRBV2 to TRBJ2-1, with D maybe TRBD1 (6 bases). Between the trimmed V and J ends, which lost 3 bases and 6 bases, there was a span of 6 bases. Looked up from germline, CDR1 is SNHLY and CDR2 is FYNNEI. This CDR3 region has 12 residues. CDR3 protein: CASSEDSNEQFF. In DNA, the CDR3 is TGTGCCAGCAGTGAGGACAGCAATGAGCAGTTCTTC.

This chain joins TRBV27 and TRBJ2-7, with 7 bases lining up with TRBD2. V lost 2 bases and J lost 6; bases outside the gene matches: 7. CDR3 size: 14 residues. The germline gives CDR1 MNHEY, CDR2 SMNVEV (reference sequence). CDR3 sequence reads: CASSLTLLAGEQYF. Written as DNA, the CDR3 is TGTGCCAGCAGTTTAACCCTCTTAGCGGGCGAGCAGTACTTC.

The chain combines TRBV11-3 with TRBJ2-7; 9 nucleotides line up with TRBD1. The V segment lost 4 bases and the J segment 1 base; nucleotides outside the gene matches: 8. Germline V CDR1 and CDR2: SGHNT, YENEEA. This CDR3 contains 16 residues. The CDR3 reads CASSWESGQGSYEQYF. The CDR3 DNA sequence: TGTGCCAGCAGCTGGGAATCGGGACAGGGATCCTACGAGCAGTACTTC.

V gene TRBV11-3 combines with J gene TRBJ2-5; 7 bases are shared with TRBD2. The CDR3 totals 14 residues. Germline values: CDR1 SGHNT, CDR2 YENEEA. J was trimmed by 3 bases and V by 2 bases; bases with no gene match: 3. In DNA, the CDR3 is TGTGCCAGCAGCTTACATCGGGGGGAAGAGACCCAGTACTTC. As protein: CASSLHRGEETQYF. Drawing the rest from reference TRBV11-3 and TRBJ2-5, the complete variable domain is EAGVVQSPRYKIIEKKQPVAFWCNPISGHNTLYWYLQNLGQGPELLIRYENEEAVDDSQLPKDRFSAERLKGVDSTLKIQPAELGDSAVYLCASSLHRGEETQYFGPGTRLLVL.

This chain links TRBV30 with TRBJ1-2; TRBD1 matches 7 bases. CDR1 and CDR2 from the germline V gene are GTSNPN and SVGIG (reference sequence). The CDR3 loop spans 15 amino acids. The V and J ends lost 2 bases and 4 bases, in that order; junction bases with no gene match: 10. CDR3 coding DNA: TGTGCCTGGAGTTTTGATTTGGGACAGACCTATGGCTACACCTTC. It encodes CAWSFDLGQTYGYTF.

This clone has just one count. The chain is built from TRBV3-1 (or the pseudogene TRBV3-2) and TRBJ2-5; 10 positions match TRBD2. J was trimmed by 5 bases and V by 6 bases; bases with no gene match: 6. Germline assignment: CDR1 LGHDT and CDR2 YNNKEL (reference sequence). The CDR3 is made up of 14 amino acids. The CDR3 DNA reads TGTGCCAGCAGTCCCCTAGCGGGGGAGGAGACCCAGTACTTC. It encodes CASSPLAGEETQYF.

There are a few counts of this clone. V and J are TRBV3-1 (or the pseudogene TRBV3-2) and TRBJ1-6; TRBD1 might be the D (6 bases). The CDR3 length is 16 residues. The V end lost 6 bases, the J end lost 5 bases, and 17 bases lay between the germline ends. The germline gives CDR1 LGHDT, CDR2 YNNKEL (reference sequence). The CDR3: CASRKDTGLDNSPLHF. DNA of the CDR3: TGTGCCAGCAGAAAAGATACAGGGTTAGATAATTCACCCCTCCACTTT.

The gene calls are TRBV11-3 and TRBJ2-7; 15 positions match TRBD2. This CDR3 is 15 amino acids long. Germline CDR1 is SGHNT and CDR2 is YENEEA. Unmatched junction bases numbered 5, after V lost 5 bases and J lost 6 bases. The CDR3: CASSHRTSGRGEQYF. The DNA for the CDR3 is TGTGCCAGCAGCCACCGGACTAGCGGGAGGGGCGAGCAGTACTTC.

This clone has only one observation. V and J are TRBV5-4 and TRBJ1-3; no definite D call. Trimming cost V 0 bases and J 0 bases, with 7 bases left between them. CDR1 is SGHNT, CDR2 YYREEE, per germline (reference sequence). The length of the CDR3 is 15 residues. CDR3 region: CASSLGSGSGNTIYF. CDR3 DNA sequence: TGTGCCAGCAGCTTGGGATCGGGCTCTGGAAACACCATATATTTT.

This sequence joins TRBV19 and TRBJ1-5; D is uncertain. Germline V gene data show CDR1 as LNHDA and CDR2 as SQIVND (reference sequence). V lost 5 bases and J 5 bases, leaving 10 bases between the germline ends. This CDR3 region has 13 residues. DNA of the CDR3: TGTGCCAGTAGTCTCCGGGAGGATCAGCCCCAGCATTTT. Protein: CASSLREDQPQHF.

Here the CDR3 DNA reads TGTGCCAGCAGCCTCCCACCCATAGGCGGAGCTGGAAACACCATATATTTT. Protein: CASSLPPIGGAGNTIYF. This rearrangement joins TRBV5-4 to TRBJ1-3; D is unclear. V was cut by 4 bases and J by 2 bases, with 19 bases left in between. The germline gives CDR1 SGHNT, CDR2 YYREEE (reference sequence). The CDR3 consists of 17 residues.

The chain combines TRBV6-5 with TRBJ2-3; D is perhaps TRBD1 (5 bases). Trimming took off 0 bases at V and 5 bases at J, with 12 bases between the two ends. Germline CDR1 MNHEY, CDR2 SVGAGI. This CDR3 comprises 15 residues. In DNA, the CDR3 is TGTGCCAGCAGTTACTCGAATAGAAGGGGAGATACGCAGTATTTT. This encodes CASSYSNRRGDTQYF.

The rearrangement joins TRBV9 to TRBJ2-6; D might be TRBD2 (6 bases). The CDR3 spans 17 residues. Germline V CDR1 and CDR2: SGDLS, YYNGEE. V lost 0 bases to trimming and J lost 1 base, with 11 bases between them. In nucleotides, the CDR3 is TGTGCCAGCAGCGTAGCTACGGGGGATTCTGGGGCCAACGTCCTGACTTTC. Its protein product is CASSVATGDSGANVLTF.

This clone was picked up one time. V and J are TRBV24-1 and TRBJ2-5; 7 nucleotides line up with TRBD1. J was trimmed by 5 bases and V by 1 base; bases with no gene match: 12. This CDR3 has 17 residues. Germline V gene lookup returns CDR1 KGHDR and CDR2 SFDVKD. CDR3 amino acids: CATSDFGFNRGGETQYF. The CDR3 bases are TGTGCCACCAGTGATTTCGGTTTTAACAGGGGCGGGGAGACCCAGTACTTC.

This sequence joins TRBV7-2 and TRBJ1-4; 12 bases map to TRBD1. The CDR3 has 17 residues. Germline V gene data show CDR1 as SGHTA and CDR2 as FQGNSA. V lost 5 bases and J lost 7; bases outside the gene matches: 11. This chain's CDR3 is CASSPRDRGRFGEKLFF. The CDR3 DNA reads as TGTGCCAGCAGCCCCCGGGACAGGGGGCGTTTTGGTGAAAAACTGTTTTTT.

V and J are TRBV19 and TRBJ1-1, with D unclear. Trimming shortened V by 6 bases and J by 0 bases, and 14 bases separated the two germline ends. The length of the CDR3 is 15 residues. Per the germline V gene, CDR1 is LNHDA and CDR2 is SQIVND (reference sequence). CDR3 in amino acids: CASSVPQVLNTEAFF. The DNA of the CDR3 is TGTGCCAGTAGCGTCCCGCAGGTACTGAACACTGAAGCTTTCTTT.